The 23 T cell receptor beta chains below all came from one sample that was sequenced in a study of cytomegalovirus exposure and HLA in healthy donors. Primers included in the PCR were 60 Vbeta and 13 Jbeta primers. TCRdb's copy holds only in-frame clones and misses some; the assay was immunoSEQ multiplex PCR. Of more than 85,000 clones listed, about 60% were seen once; the top ten hold about 4.5%. Sample: PBMCs. Receptors were obtained from a human donor in good health.

This clone appeared once. This chain links TRBV27 with TRBJ2-1; 7 nucleotides agree with TRBD2. CDR3 length: 13 amino acids. The ends lost 2 bases at V and 11 bases at J; junction bases unmatched: 6. Germline-derived CDR1 and CDR2 are MNHEY and SMNVEV (reference sequence). The CDR3 spells CASSLALAFKQFF. CDR3 in DNA: TGTGCCAGCAGTTTAGCACTAGCGTTCAAGCAGTTCTTC.

V is TRBV5-1 and J is TRBJ2-7; maybe TRBD1 (6 bases). The CDR3 has 15 amino acids. Trimming stripped 1 base from V and 3 bases from J, with 14 bases between. Germline CDR1 and CDR2: SGHRS and YFSETQ. In DNA, the CDR3 is TGCGCCAGCAGCTTGCTCTCAGGGGACCTCTACGAGCAGTACTTC. It is translated as CASSLLSGDLYEQYF.

This clone was recorded once. This chain joins TRBV19 and TRBJ2-5; D might be TRBD1 (6 bases). The DNA matches TRBJ2-7 better at its end, which makes the J call doubtful. CDR1 is LNHDA, CDR2 SQIVND, per germline (reference sequence). The CDR3 is 14 residues long. The DNA for the CDR3 is TGTGCCAGTAGCCGGGACATTTTGACCTACGAGCAGTACTTC. It specifies CASSRDILTYEQYF.

The chain has TRBV2 and TRBJ2-1, with 10 bases identical to TRBD2. Looked up from germline, CDR1 is SNHLY and CDR2 is FYNNEI. The CDR3 is made up of 14 amino acids. V dropped 10 bases and J dropped 8; count of bases not matched to a gene: 11. The CDR3 DNA is TGTGCCACCAAAAAGCGGGAGGGCCTCCATGAGCAGTTCTTC. Translating it yields CATKKREGLHEQFF.

J is TRBJ1-3 and V is TRBV29-1; D is unresolved. From germline, CDR1 is SQVTM and CDR2 ANQGSEA. V dropped 7 bases and J dropped 0 bases, with 13 bases sitting between them. CDR3 length: 14 amino acids. CDR3 in amino acids: CSAPDGGSGNTIYF. CDR3 sequence (DNA): TGCAGCGCCCCAGACGGAGGCTCTGGAAACACCATATATTTT. The whole variable domain, remainder taken from reference TRBV29-1 and TRBJ1-3, is SAVISQKPSRDICQRGTSLTIQCQVDSQVTMMFWYRQQPGQSLTLIATANQGSEATYESGFVIDKFPISRPNLTFSTLTVSNMSPEDSSIYLCSAPDGGSGNTIYFGEGSWLTVV.

This rearrangement joins TRBV4-1 to TRBJ2-5; a possible D gene is TRBD2 (5 bases). The V and J ends lost 0 bases and 3 bases respectively, with 17 bases between them. CDR1 and CDR2 (germline): MGHRA, YSYEKL. The CDR3 length is 17 residues. The CDR3 protein is CASSQDIGTAAKETQYF. CDR3 nucleotide sequence: TGCGCCAGCAGCCAAGATATCGGTACAGCGGCAAAAGAGACCCAGTACTTC.

The chain combines TRBV4-1 with TRBJ1-4; 7 nucleotides agree with TRBD1. The CDR3 has 17 residues. Germline V gene lookup returns CDR1 MGHRA and CDR2 YSYEKL. V lost 1 base to trimming and J lost 8 bases; unmatched junction nucleotides: 13. CDR3 sequence reads: CASSQGGRGAGGEKLFF. The CDR3 bases are TGCGCCAGCAGCCAAGGGGGCAGGGGGGCGGGGGGGGAAAAACTGTTTTTT.

The V call is TRBV29-1, the J call TRBJ1-1, with TRBD1 as a possible D gene (5 bases). The germline V gene has CDR1 SQVTM and CDR2 ANQGSEA. The CDR3 has 14 residues. With 3 bases removed from V and 0 bases from J, the gap between germline ends came to 11 bases. CDR3 loop: CSVEGPGLNTEAFF. Here the CDR3 DNA reads TGCAGCGTTGAGGGCCCAGGGCTGAACACTGAAGCTTTCTTT.

This clone was detected a few times. The chain links TRBV30 to TRBJ2-5; D may be TRBD1 (6 bases). V lost 0 bases and J lost 5, with 10 bases in between. Germline V gives CDR1 GTSNPN, CDR2 SVGIG (reference sequence). This CDR3 is built from 13 residues. CDR3 bases: TGTGCCTGGAGTGTTGACAGGCGGGAGACCCAGTACTTC. The encoded protein is CAWSVDRRETQYF.

This CDR3 reads CASSQGLAGAYEQYF. The CDR3 DNA sequence: TGCGCCAGCAGCCAAGGGCTAGCGGGAGCCTACGAGCAGTACTTC. The chain recombines TRBV4-1 with TRBJ2-7, with 10 bases that match TRBD2. The germline CDR1 and CDR2 sequences are MGHRA and YSYEKL. Germline trimming cut 1 base from V and 2 bases from J; bases unmatched to any gene: 2. This CDR3 has 15 residues.

This clone was counted only a few times. V is TRBV7-3 and J is TRBJ2-2; 7 bases line up with TRBD2. Trimming removed 5 bases from V and 5 bases from J; junction bases left unmatched: 5. The CDR3 consists of 14 residues. Germline V CDR1 and CDR2: SGHTA, FQGTGA. The CDR3 DNA follows: TGTGCCAGCAGCATGACTAGCAGGACCGGGGAGCTGTTTTTT. Residues: CASSMTSRTGELFF. Filled out from reference TRBV7-3 and TRBJ2-2, the complete variable domain reads GAGVSQTPSNKVTEKGKYVELRCDPISGHTALYWYRQSLGQGPEFLIYFQGTGAADDSGLPNDRFFAVRPEGSVSTLKIQRTERGDSAVYLCASSMTSRTGELFFGEGSRLTVL.

The J gene is TRBJ2-1, the V gene TRBV14; TRBD2 aligns across 11 bases. V was clipped by 3 bases and J by 0 bases; unmatched bases: 1. Germline V gives CDR1 SGHDN, CDR2 FVKESK. The length of the CDR3 is 16 residues. The CDR3 sequence is CASSHGLAGSYNEQFF. The CDR3 region has the DNA TGTGCCAGCAGCCATGGACTAGCGGGCTCCTACAATGAGCAGTTCTTC.

The V call is TRBV7-2, the J call TRBJ1-6, with 7 nucleotides matching TRBD1. Germline CDR1 and CDR2: SGHTA and FQGNSA. V shed 1 base and J 6 bases; nucleotides not matched to a gene: 3. The length of the CDR3 is 15 residues. The CDR3: CASSLGHRGNSPLHF. Written as DNA, the CDR3 is TGTGCCAGCAGCTTAGGGCACAGGGGTAATTCACCCCTCCACTTT.

This chain links TRBV7-8 with TRBJ2-1; D might be TRBD1 (5 bases). V was trimmed by 0 bases and J by 1 base, leaving 7 bases between them. The CDR3 spans 15 residues. From germline, CDR1 is SGHVS and CDR2 FQNEAQ. The CDR3 loop is CASSLAAGSYNEQFF. CDR3 in DNA: TGTGCCAGCAGCTTAGCTGCAGGGTCCTACAATGAGCAGTTCTTC.

Ten or more counts support this clone. The chain is built from TRBV6-5 and TRBJ2-2, with a tentative D call TRBD1 (6 bases). V dropped 7 bases and J dropped 7 bases, with 13 bases sitting between them. Germline CDR1 is MNHEY and CDR2 is SVGAGI. The CDR3 contains 13 residues. CDR3 bases: TGTGCCAGCATTAAACAGGGTGGCGGGGAGCTGTTTTTT. Residues: CASIKQGGGELFF.

This chain links TRBV27 with TRBJ2-1; no reliable D call. Germline V lookup: CDR1 MNHEY, CDR2 SMNVEV (reference sequence). There are 14 residues in the CDR3. V shed 1 base and J shed 0 bases, with 4 bases lying between them. CDR3: CASSLFSSYNEQFF. The CDR3, as DNA: TGTGCCAGCAGTTTATTTAGCTCCTACAATGAGCAGTTCTTC.

The J gene is TRBJ2-2, the V gene TRBV5-4; 8 positions agree with TRBD2. The CDR3 is 14 amino acids. Looked up from germline, CDR1 is SGHNT and CDR2 is YYREEE (reference sequence). The V segment lost 4 bases and the J segment 4 bases; nucleotides outside the gene matches: 3. CDR3 residues: CASSAGGPTGELFF. The CDR3 DNA reads as TGTGCCAGCAGCGCGGGAGGCCCCACCGGGGAGCTGTTTTTT.

There are a few counts of this clone. The genes are TRBV5-5 and TRBJ1-4; TRBD1 might be the D (6 bases). Deletions cut 5 bases from V and 6 bases from J, with 11 bases between. This CDR3 is 13 amino acids long. CDR1 SGHKS and CDR2 YYEKEE come from the germline V gene (reference sequence). The CDR3 protein is CASSYRTDEKLFF. CDR3 bases: TGTGCCAGCAGTTACCGGACAGATGAAAAACTGTTTTTT.

This clone came up once. The rearrangement uses TRBV28 and TRBJ1-4, with 7 positions matching TRBD1. The CDR3 spans 17 residues. Losses at the gene ends were 4 bases for V and 6 bases for J; bases not matched to a gene: 14. The germline CDR1 and CDR2 sequences are MDHEN and SYDVKM. The CDR3 DNA reads TGTGCCAGCAGTTCAACAGGGGTGGTTAGTTCAGATGAAAAACTGTTTTTT. Protein: CASSSTGVVSSDEKLFF.

The chain uses TRBV30 and TRBJ2-5; D remains ambiguous. The length of the CDR3 is 15 residues. Looked up from germline, CDR1 is GTSNPN and CDR2 is SVGIG (reference sequence). V gave up 0 bases and J gave up 5 bases, with 16 bases separating them. The CDR3 protein is CAWSVLLSGGETQYF. The CDR3 DNA is TGTGCCTGGAGTGTACTGCTTTCGGGTGGGGAGACCCAGTACTTC.

The rearrangement links TRBV5-6 to TRBJ1-4, with D unclear. V lost 4 bases, J lost 8 bases, and 15 bases lay in between. Per the germline V gene, CDR1 is SGHDT and CDR2 is YYEEEE. This CDR3 spans 14 amino acids. CDR3 sequence (DNA): TGTGCCAGCAGCGCCGGAGGGTTGGAGGAAAAACTGTTTTTT. It specifies CASSAGGLEEKLFF.

The chain combines TRBV23-1 with TRBJ2-5; the match to TRBD1 covers 8 bases. TRBV23-1 is an ORF for which the function is uncertain. V dropped 1 base and J dropped 0; count of bases not matched to a gene: 1. The CDR3 is made up of 15 amino acids. The CDR3 bases are TGCGCCAGCAGTCAATGGACAGGGAACCAAGAGACCCAGTACTTC. It specifies CASSQWTGNQETQYF.

The rearrangement joins TRBV27 to TRBJ1-2, with 7 bases fitting TRBD1. The ends lost 2 bases at V and 6 bases at J; junction bases unmatched: 6. The germline gives CDR1 MNHEY, CDR2 SMNVEV (reference sequence). The CDR3 loop spans 14 amino acids. The CDR3 is CASSLVPTGHGYTF. The CDR3, as DNA: TGTGCCAGCAGTTTAGTACCGACAGGGCATGGCTACACCTTC.